The next 25 T cell receptor beta chains were all read from a single sample in a study of T-cell memory formation after mild COVID-19. TCRdb ran MiXCR on the 5' RACE reads and lists one entry per CDR3 protein. The data contain approximately 60,000 distinct CDR3 sequences, more than 8% of them seen just once; the ten biggest clones take up about 1.2%. Source material: PBMCs or a T cell subset sorted from them (not recorded which). All receptors derive from a man aged 18 to 30 who had mild COVID-19 (a few samples of this study predate the infection). Cell type and time point are not known.

The DNA of the CDR3 is TGTGCCAGCAGCTTGGCCGAGGGGGGCTACACCTTC. Translating gives CASSLAEGGYTF. The J gene is TRBJ1-2, the V gene TRBV5-6, with D possibly matching TRBD1 (5 bases). CDR1 SGHDT and CDR2 YYEEEE come from the germline V gene. CDR3 length equals 12 residues. Trimming shortened V by 0 bases and J by 8 bases, and 8 bases separated the two germline ends. Using reference TRBV5-6 and TRBJ1-2 for the parts outside the CDR3, the full variable domain is DAGVTQSPTHLIKTRGQQVTLRCSPKSGHDTVSWYQQALGQGPQFIFQYYEEEERQRGNFPDRFSGHQFPNYSSELNVNALLLGDSALYLCASSLAEGGYTFGSGTRLTVV.

This clonotype has ten or more counts. V and J are TRBV2 and TRBJ2-4, with no clear D. Trimming shortened V by 5 bases and J by 12 bases, and 14 bases separated the two germline ends. Germline V gene data show CDR1 as SNHLY and CDR2 as FYNNEI. CDR3 length: 12 amino acids. The CDR3 bases are TGTGCCAGCAGTTCTCCCAACCAGGATCAGTACTTC. Protein sequence: CASSSPNQDQYF.

The rearrangement links TRBV20-1 to TRBJ2-5; 12 bases map to TRBD2. Losses at the gene ends were 6 bases for V and 5 bases for J; bases not matched to a gene: 10. Germline V lookup: CDR1 DFQATT, CDR2 SNEGSKA (reference sequence). The CDR3 is 15 residues long. CDR3 residues: CSARRLAGGRETQYF. CDR3 coding DNA: TGCAGTGCCCGACGCCTAGCGGGGGGGCGCGAGACCCAGTACTTC.

This chain uses TRBV3-1 with TRBJ2-1; D is undetermined. The CDR3 totals 13 residues. Trimming pared 4 bases from V and 7 bases from J, leaving 11 bases between. In germline, CDR1 is LGHDT, CDR2 YNNKEL (reference sequence). The CDR3 loop reads CASSLTGSNEQFF. In DNA form, the CDR3 reads TGTGCCAGCAGCCTCACGGGCTCTAATGAGCAGTTCTTC.

This clonotype was detected ten times or more. The chain recombines TRBV5-1 with TRBJ2-1; no clear D. Germline V gene lookup returns CDR1 SGHRS and CDR2 YFSETQ. This CDR3 is 14 amino acids long. With 4 bases removed from V and 4 bases from J, the gap between germline ends came to 12 bases. The CDR3 DNA sequence: TGCGCCAGCAGCCTTGGTCTGGGTTACAATGAGCAGTTCTTC. Translation gives CASSLGLGYNEQFF.

The chain recombines TRBV11-2 with TRBJ2-5; a possible D gene is TRBD2 (5 bases). V lost 2 bases and J 3 bases, leaving 13 bases between the germline ends. This CDR3 is 15 amino acids long. CDR1 SGHAT and CDR2 FQNNGV come from the germline V gene. The CDR3 here is CASSLKGEGKETQYF. In nucleotides, the CDR3 is TGTGCCAGCAGCTTAAAGGGAGAAGGGAAAGAGACCCAGTACTTC.

This clonotype was counted at least ten times. J is TRBJ2-2 and V is TRBV7-2, with D unresolved. CDR1 and CDR2 (germline): SGHTA, FQGNSA. CDR3 length: 15 residues. V shed 0 bases and J shed 4 bases, with 9 bases lying between them. The CDR3 DNA reads as TGTGCCAGCAGCTTAGCAGGGCAAGGCACCGGGGAGCTGTTTTTT. As protein: CASSLAGQGTGELFF.

The J gene is TRBJ2-1, the V gene TRBV6-5, with 10 bases aligning to TRBD2. The J segment lost 6 bases and the V segment lost 6 bases, leaving 5 bases of the junction unmatched. Germline loops: CDR1 MNHEY, CDR2 SVGAGI. The CDR3 runs 14 residues. The CDR3 here is CASSPAGGPNEQFF. The CDR3 nucleotides are TGTGCCAGCAGCCCAGCGGGGGGGCCCAATGAGCAGTTCTTC.

This clonotype has only a few counts. The chain has TRBV7-3 and TRBJ2-5, with D possibly TRBD2 on 5 matching bases. The CDR3 sequence is 13 residues long. The V end lost 5 bases, the J end lost 5 bases, and 12 bases lay between the germline ends. From germline, CDR1 is SGHTA and CDR2 FQGTGA. CDR3 nucleotide sequence: TGTGCCAGCAGCCCAATGGGAGCGGAGACCCAGTACTTC. Amino acid sequence: CASSPMGAETQYF. Full variable domain (missing parts from reference TRBV7-3 and TRBJ2-5): GAGVSQTPSNKVTEKGKYVELRCDPISGHTALYWYRQSLGQGPEFLIYFQGTGAADDSGLPNDRFFAVRPEGSVSTLKIQRTERGDSAVYLCASSPMGAETQYFGPGTRLLVL.

Many counts were recorded for this clonotype. The J gene is TRBJ2-7, the V gene TRBV20-1, with 9 nucleotides matching TRBD2. Germline V lookup: CDR1 DFQATT, CDR2 SNEGSKA (reference sequence). CDR3 length: 14 residues. V dropped 1 base and J dropped 4; count of bases not matched to a gene: 5. CDR3 sequence: CSARGTSVNYEQYF. The CDR3 DNA reads as TGCAGTGCTAGAGGGACTAGCGTAAATTACGAGCAGTACTTC.

This clonotype was counted a few times. The chain recombines TRBV10-3 with TRBJ2-3; TRBD2 matches 9 bases. Germline CDR1 ENHRY, CDR2 SYGVKD. The CDR3 has 20 residues. After removal of 3 bases from V and 0 bases from J, the junction contained 16 bases not matched to a gene. CDR3 sequence reads: CAISEGLGLAVGYSTDTQYF. The DNA for the CDR3 is TGTGCCATCAGTGAAGGTCTGGGACTAGCAGTCGGCTATAGCACAGATACGCAGTATTTT.

This clonotype was observed a few times. The J gene is TRBJ2-7, the V gene TRBV6-2 or TRBV6-3; a weak D match, TRBD2 (5 bases). Trimming stripped 2 bases from V and 1 base from J, with 15 bases between. The CDR3 length is 16 residues. Per germline, CDR1 MNHEY and CDR2 SVGEGT. CDR3 bases: TGTGCCAGCAGTTACCGCCGACACGCGGGTTCCTACGAGCAGTACTTC. Its protein product is CASSYRRHAGSYEQYF.

This clonotype showed up just once. The chain couples TRBV15 to TRBJ1-1; D not certain. CDR3 size: 14 residues. CDR1 LNHNV and CDR2 YYDKDF come from the germline V gene (reference sequence). V shed 3 bases and J shed 4 bases, with 12 bases lying between them. The DNA of the CDR3 is TGTGCCACCAGCAGGTGGGTAGTGGGCACTGAAGCTTTCTTT. It is translated as CATSRWVVGTEAFF. The entire variable domain, with the rest obtained from reference TRBV15 and TRBJ1-1, is as follows: DAMVIQNPRYQVTQFGKPVTLSCSQTLNHNVMYWYQQKSSQAPKLLFHYYDKDFNNEADTPDNFQSRRPNTSFCFLDIRSPGLGDTAMYLCATSRWVVGTEAFFGQGTRLTVV.

In its sample, this clonotype was seen a few times. V is TRBV7-2 and J is TRBJ2-7, with 9 bases identical to TRBD1. The trim removed 2 bases at V and 12 bases at J, leaving 8 bases unmatched. The V gene's germline CDR1 is SGHTA and CDR2 FQGNSA. This CDR3 comprises 13 residues. The CDR3 here is CASSLTRDRVRYV. CDR3 nucleotide sequence: TGTGCCAGCAGCTTAACCCGGGACAGGGTTAGGTACGTC.

This clonotype was recorded many times. The chain joins TRBV20-1 to TRBJ2-3; TRBD1 or TRBD2 may be the D gene (5 bases each). The V end was cut by 3 bases, the J end by 4 bases, with 14 bases between. The CDR3 runs 14 residues. Germline V gene lookup returns CDR1 DFQATT and CDR2 SNEGSKA (reference sequence). The CDR3 DNA follows: TGCAGTGCTAGTTGGTGGCAGGGACCAGATACGCAGTATTTT. This translates into CSASWWQGPDTQYF.

V gene TRBV5-6 combines with J gene TRBJ2-3; TRBD1 is a possible D gene (5 bases). This CDR3 spans 18 amino acids. CDR1 and CDR2 from the germline V gene are SGHDT and YYEEEE. The germline V and J ends were trimmed by 3 bases and 2 bases, with 22 bases remaining between them. As DNA, the CDR3 is TGTGCCAGCAGCTGGAAAGGGGCTGGGGCAGTTCCCACAGATACGCAGTATTTT. Translation: CASSWKGAGAVPTDTQYF.

The chain employs TRBV11-1 and TRBJ1-3; 9 nucleotides match TRBD1. The CDR3 sequence is 16 residues long. V dropped 4 bases and J dropped 0; count of bases not matched to a gene: 4. Germline loops: CDR1 SGHAT, CDR2 FQDESV (reference sequence). Written as DNA, the CDR3 is TGTGCCAGCAGCTCAGACAGGGGGACCTCTGGAAACACCATATATTTT. Protein sequence: CASSSDRGTSGNTIYF.

Details on this clonotype: This may come from a read error, since a much larger clone is one base off. The rearrangement joins TRBV7-2 to TRBJ2-7, with no clear D. Germline V gene data show CDR1 as SGHTA and CDR2 as FQGNSA. This CDR3 region has 11 residues. V gave up 3 bases and J gave up 3 bases, with 3 bases separating them. The CDR3 protein is CASSFDYEQYF. CDR3 DNA: TGTGCCAGCAGCTTTGACTACGAGCAGTACTTC. The full variable domain, with the rest looked up from reference TRBV7-2 and TRBJ2-7, is GAGVSQSPSNKVTEKGKDVELRCDPISGHTALYWYRQSLGQGLEFLIYFQGNSAPDKSGLPSDRFSAERTGGSVSTLTIQRTQQEDSAVYLCASSFDYEQYFGPGTRLTVT.

The chain has TRBV6-5 and TRBJ1-2; D unclear. The CDR3 is 13 residues long. The germline V gene has CDR1 MNHEY and CDR2 SVGAGI. The CDR3 reads CSTIDTSNYGYTF. The CDR3 region has the DNA TGTTCCACCATTGACACTTCTAACTATGGCTACACCTTC.

The V gene is TRBV5-1, the J gene TRBJ2-3; possible D gene TRBD1, 6 bases. The V and J ends lost 5 bases and 3 bases respectively, with 13 bases between them. This CDR3 region has 14 residues. The germline V gene has CDR1 SGHRS and CDR2 YFSETQ. The CDR3 DNA reads as TGCGCCAGCAGGAAACAGGGTTTTACAGATACGCAGTATTTT. Its translation is CASRKQGFTDTQYF.

The chain joins TRBV28 to TRBJ1-3; weak D call: TRBD1 (5 bases). Looked up from germline, CDR1 is MDHEN and CDR2 is SYDVKM. With 3 bases removed from V and 0 bases from J, the gap between germline ends came to 21 bases. The CDR3 loop spans 19 amino acids. CDR3 DNA sequence: TGTGCCAGCAGTTTTGTAGGGACGTGGGAAAGAACCTCTGGAAACACCATATATTTT. It specifies CASSFVGTWERTSGNTIYF.

The J gene is TRBJ1-6, the V gene TRBV7-9, with D unresolved. CDR3 size: 13 residues. The V end lost 1 base, the J end lost 7 bases, and 5 bases lay between the germline ends. In germline, CDR1 is SEHNR, CDR2 FQNEAQ (reference sequence). CDR3 sequence reads: CASSLEGNSPLHF. CDR3 nucleotide sequence: TGTGCCAGCAGCTTAGAAGGGAATTCACCCCTCCACTTT.

V is TRBV10-3 and J is TRBJ1-5; D is unresolved. The CDR3 sequence is 15 residues long. V lost 3 bases and J lost 0, with 9 bases in between. In germline, CDR1 is ENHRY, CDR2 SYGVKD. This CDR3 is CAISDSRFSNQPQHF. Written as DNA, the CDR3 is TGTGCCATCAGTGATAGTAGATTTAGCAATCAGCCCCAGCATTTT.

The rearrangement uses TRBV5-6 and TRBJ2-2, with D possibly matching TRBD1 (5 bases). Trimming took 4 bases from V and 8 from J, leaving 21 bases between them. Germline V gene data show CDR1 as SGHDT and CDR2 as YYEEEE. The CDR3 has 16 residues. The CDR3 reads CASSRETGHRVGELFF. As DNA, the CDR3 is TGTGCCAGCAGCCGAGAGACTGGACACCGAGTAGGGGAGCTGTTTTTT.

There are a few counts of this clonotype. The V and J genes are TRBV5-5 and TRBJ1-1; 9 nucleotides line up with TRBD1. The CDR3 runs 15 residues. Trimming cost V 3 bases and J 5 bases; bases outside gene matches: 8. Germline loops: CDR1 SGHKS, CDR2 YYEKEE (reference sequence). CDR3 DNA: TGTGCCAGCAGCTCCTCCGGGACAGGGTGGACTGAAGCTTTCTTT. This encodes CASSSSGTGWTEAFF. Drawing the rest from reference TRBV5-5 and TRBJ1-1, the complete variable domain is DAGVTQSPTHLIKTRGQQVTLRCSPISGHKSVSWYQQVLGQGPQFIFQYYEKEERGRGNFPDRFSARQFPNYSSELNVNALLLGDSALYLCASSSSGTGWTEAFFGQGTRLTVV.